This is a list of T cell receptor beta chains from one sample in a study of OX40 agonist ivuxolimab in advanced cancers. Repertoires were generated with immunoSEQ multiplex PCR, while TCRdb's copy carries only in-frame clones and drops some. Found here are fewer than 70,000 clones, about 91% of them singletons; the top ten hold roughly 0.45%. Sample: CD4+ or CD8+ T cells sorted from blood, taken in a trial of the OX40 agonist ivuxolimab. These TCRs come from an adult with an advanced solid tumor such as melanoma, head and neck, liver or kidney cancer. CDR3s include the opening cysteine and the closing phenylalanine or tryptophan. D genes are given only for firm matches. A row's size may be missing; if present it is once, few, many or a size class.

TRBV5-1	TRBJ2-6	-	-	TGCGCCAGCAGCCGAAGCACAGGGTTGAGCTCTGGGGCCAACGTCCTGACTTTC	CASSRSTGLSSGANVLTF
TRBV28	TRBJ1-2	-	once	TGTGCCAGCAGTTTAGCCAGGGTAAACTATGGCTACACCTTC	CASSLARVNYGYTF
TRBV19	TRBJ2-3	TRBD1	-	TGTGCCAGTAGTCCCCAGGGGGCCACAGATACGCAGTATTTT	CASSPQGATDTQYF
TRBV11-3	TRBJ2-2	-	-	TGTGCCAGCAGCTCATCCCGCGCCGGGGGCGGTACCGGGGAGCTGTTTTTT	CASSSSRAGGGTGELFF
TRBV18	TRBJ2-4	-	-	TGTGCCAGCTCACCCCTAAAGGGTGGGGGGGCCAAAAACATTCAGTACTTC	CASSPLKGGGAKNIQYF
TRBV18	TRBJ2-3	-	-	TGTGCCAGCTCACCCAGCTTTAGCGGCGCGGGCCTGGGTACGCAGTATTTT	CASSPSFSGAGLGTQYF
TRBV1	TRBJ1-2	-	-	TGCACCAGCCGAGAAACCTGTAGCTATGGCTACACCTTC	CTSRETCSYGYTF
TRBV28	TRBJ2-7	-	-	TGTGCCAGCAGTAGAGGGACAGGGGGGACTAGCGGCTACTCCTACGAGCAGTACTTC	CASSRGTGGTSGYSYEQYF
TRBV11-2	TRBJ2-3	-	-	TGTGCCAGCAGCTTAGATCCGATCGCGGCAGGGACCAGCACAGATACGCAGTATTTT	CASSLDPIAAGTSTDTQYF
TRBV19	TRBJ1-5	-	-	TGTGCCAGTAGCGATCCCGGAGCAGGTGTGGTTCAGCCCCAGCATTTT	CASSDPGAGVVQPQHF
TRBV25-1	TRBJ2-7	-	-	TGTGCCAGCAGTGAATCAGCGACACGCTCCTACGAGCAGTACTTC	CASSESATRSYEQYF
TRBV4-1	TRBJ2-2	TRBD2	-	TGCGCCAGCACCCCCGGACTAGCGGGAGAAACCGGGGAGCTGTTTTTT	CASTPGLAGETGELFF
TRBV27	TRBJ2-7	-	-	TGTGCCAGCAGTTTAAGTAGACAGAGTTACGAGCAGTACTTC	CASSLSRQSYEQYF
TRBV11-2	TRBJ2-1	-	-	TGTGCCAGCAGCTTAGGACCCCAGGTAGTAAATGAGCAGTTCTTC	CASSLGPQVVNEQFF
TRBV5-1	TRBJ2-5	-	-	TGCGCCAGCAGCTTGGCGGGACAAGCCCAAGAGACCCAGTACTTC	CASSLAGQAQETQYF
TRBV6-5	TRBJ1-1	TRBD1	-	TGTGCCAGCAGTAGACAGGGAGTGCTGAACACTGAAGCTTTCTTT	CASSRQGVLNTEAFF
TRBV27	TRBJ2-5	TRBD1	-	TGTGCCAGCAGTCGACAGGGCTCTGAGACCCAGTACTTC	CASSRQGSETQYF
TRBV10-3	TRBJ2-2	TRBD2	-	TGTGCCATCAGTGGACCTCGGACTAGTCCCGGGGAGCTGTTTTTT	CAISGPRTSPGELFF
TRBV6-1	TRBJ2-1	TRBD2	-	TGTGCCAGCAATGCGAAGACTAGCGGGAGGAATGAGCAGTTCTTC	CASNAKTSGRNEQFF
TRBV19	TRBJ1-5	-	-	TGTGCCAGTAGTACCAACCTCTGGCGGGGATATCAGCCCCAGCATTTT	CASSTNLWRGYQPQHF
TRBV7-6	TRBJ1-5	TRBD1	-	TGTGCCAGCAGCTTAAGTATCTGGACAGGGGGGAATCAGCCCCAGCATTTT	CASSLSIWTGGNQPQHF
TRBV7-9	TRBJ2-1	TRBD2	once	TGTGCCAGCAGCCGAGCTAGCGGGCAACCCAATGAGCAGTTCTTC	CASSRASGQPNEQFF
TRBV4-3	TRBJ2-7	TRBD1	-	TGCGCCAGCAGCCTCTCGGACAGGTTGGGCGACGAGCAGTACTTC	CASSLSDRLGDEQYF